These 17 T cell receptor beta chains originate from one sample sequenced in a study of T-cell memory formation after mild COVID-19. MiXCR, applied by TCRdb to the 5' RACE reads, yields one record per CDR3 protein. This table has 450,000 to 650,000 distinct CDR3 sequences, 20% to 25% appearing once. Sequences were obtained from PBMCs or a T cell subset sorted from them (not recorded which). The receptors stem from an adult woman who had mild COVID-19 (a few samples of this study predate the infection). Cell type and time point are not known.

The sample holds a few counts of this clonotype. V and J are TRBV7-9 and TRBJ2-7; tentatively, D is TRBD2 (6 bases). This CDR3 is 16 amino acids long. Trimming cost V 5 bases and J 1 base, with 18 bases left between them. The germline CDR1 and CDR2 sequences are SEHNR and FQNEAQ (reference sequence). This CDR3 reads CASSPSRGKLSYEQYF. In DNA form, the CDR3 reads TGTGCCAGCAGCCCCAGTCGGGGGAAGCTTTCCTACGAGCAGTACTTC. Filled out from reference TRBV7-9 and TRBJ2-7, the complete variable domain reads DTGVSQNPRHKITKRGQNVTFRCDPISEHNRLYWYRQTLGQGPEFLTYFQNEAQLEKSRLLSDRFSAERPKGSFSTLEIQRTEQGDSAMYLCASSPSRGKLSYEQYFGPGTRLTVT.

This chain connects TRBV5-1 to TRBJ2-1; 8 bases agree with TRBD2. CDR1 is SGHRS and CDR2 is YFSETQ in the germline V gene. V was pared by 5 bases and J by 5 bases, with 6 bases of the junction left unmatched. This CDR3 has 14 amino acids. The CDR3 sequence: CASRSGSQDNEQFF. CDR3 DNA: TGCGCCAGCAGAAGCGGGAGCCAGGACAATGAGCAGTTCTTC. The entire variable domain, with the rest obtained from reference TRBV5-1 and TRBJ2-1, is as follows: KAGVTQTPRYLIKTRGQQVTLSCSPISGHRSVSWYQQTPGQGLQFLFEYFSETQRNKGNFPGRFSGRQFSNSRSEMNVSTLELGDSALYLCASRSGSQDNEQFFGPGTRLTVL.

The chain links TRBV3-1 to TRBJ2-3; D gene uncertain. V was shortened by 6 bases and J by 5 bases, with 12 bases between the two germline ends. The CDR3 contains 13 residues. CDR1 and CDR2 from the germline V gene are LGHDT and YNNKEL (reference sequence). CDR3 sequence (DNA): TGTGCCAGCAGTCCGACTGTAGTAGATACGCAGTATTTT. Translating gives CASSPTVVDTQYF.

This chain uses TRBV20-1 with TRBJ2-7; D remains ambiguous. The CDR3 totals 12 residues. From germline, CDR1 is DFQATT and CDR2 SNEGSKA (reference sequence). V was pared by 7 bases and J by 3 bases, with 13 bases between. The CDR3 region has the DNA TGCAGTGTCCTACAGTCTAACTACGAGCAGTACTTC. This sequence encodes CSVLQSNYEQYF.

Ten or more counts support this clonotype. The chain joins TRBV20-1 to TRBJ1-3, with D unclear. Trimming left V 6 bases short and J 4 bases short, with 10 bases between. Germline V CDR1 and CDR2: DFQATT, SNEGSKA (reference sequence). The CDR3 is made up of 12 amino acids. For the CDR3, the DNA is TGCAGTGCCGCCCGGAGAGGAAACACCATATATTTT. Its translation: CSAARRGNTIYF.

The table lists this clonotype with a few counts. V gene TRBV7-9 combines with J gene TRBJ2-3; unclear D gene. This CDR3 has 14 amino acids. V was shortened by 2 bases and J by 2 bases, with 8 bases between the two germline ends. The germline V gene has CDR1 SEHNR and CDR2 FQNEAQ (reference sequence). CDR3 nucleotides: TGTGCCAGCAGCTTAAGTCCTCTCACAGATACGCAGTATTTT. It codes for CASSLSPLTDTQYF.

About this clonotype: A junction end diverges from the germline sequence, so it may reflect a read error. This chain uses TRBV10-3 with TRBJ1-2, with D uncertain. Germline lookup yields CDR1 ENHRY and CDR2 SYGVKD. The CDR3 runs 12 residues. CDR3 amino acids: CAISEEKIGYTF. CDR3 in DNA: TGTGCCATCAGTGAGGAGAAAATCGGCTATACCTTC.

The V call is TRBV20-1, the J call TRBJ1-1; maybe TRBD1 (5 bases). The germline V gene encodes CDR1 DFQATT and CDR2 SNEGSKA (reference sequence). The germline V and J ends were trimmed by 1 base and 3 bases, with 15 bases remaining between them. This CDR3 spans 15 amino acids. CDR3 nucleotides: TGCAGTGCTAGAGCCTCGGAGGGAGGGGACACTGAAGCTTTCTTT. Its translation: CSARASEGGDTEAFF.

This chain uses TRBV7-6 with TRBJ2-7, with a tentative D call TRBD1 (6 bases). The germline V gene has CDR1 SGHVS and CDR2 FNYEAQ. V was shortened by 1 base and J by 2 bases, with 9 bases between the two germline ends. The CDR3 is made up of 14 amino acids. CDR3 sequence reads: CASSLGDKTYEQYF. The CDR3 DNA reads as TGTGCCAGCAGCTTAGGGGACAAGACCTACGAGCAGTACTTC. The full variable domain, its missing parts supplied by reference TRBV7-6 and TRBJ2-7, is GAGVSQSPRYKVTKRGQDVALRCDPISGHVSLYWYRQALGQGPEFLTYFNYEAQQDKSGLPNDRFSAERPEGSISTLTIQRTEQRDSAMYRCASSLGDKTYEQYFGPGTRLTVT.

This clonotype was detected only a few times. The J gene is TRBJ2-5, the V gene TRBV30, with no clear D. The germline CDR1 and CDR2 sequences are GTSNPN and SVGIG (reference sequence). With 3 bases removed from V and 5 bases from J, the gap between germline ends came to 13 bases. The CDR3 has 13 residues. CDR3 sequence: CAWRMSMGETQYF. The CDR3 DNA reads as TGTGCCTGGAGGATGTCAATGGGCGAGACCCAGTACTTC.

The chain is built from TRBV12-3 or TRBV12-4 and TRBJ2-1; 13 positions match TRBD2. CDR3 size: 15 residues. V lost 5 bases to trimming and J lost 8 bases; unmatched junction nucleotides: 6. This CDR3 is CASSITSGGAYEQFF. The CDR3 coding sequence is TGTGCCAGCAGTATAACTAGCGGGGGGGCCTATGAGCAGTTCTTC.

The rearrangement uses TRBV5-4 and TRBJ2-6; the D gene is possibly TRBD1 (6 bases). V lost 6 bases to trimming and J lost 2 bases, with 15 bases between them. The germline V gene encodes CDR1 SGHNT and CDR2 YYREEE (reference sequence). The CDR3 is 16 residues long. The CDR3, as DNA: TGTGCCAGCAACCAGGACAGAGCAACTGGGGCCAACGTCCTGACTTTC. Amino acid sequence: CASNQDRATGANVLTF.

In its sample, this clonotype was seen once. This chain connects TRBV6-5 to TRBJ1-2; 7 bases match TRBD1. The length of the CDR3 is 14 residues. CDR1 and CDR2 (germline): MNHEY, SVGAGI. After removal of 4 bases from V and 6 bases from J, the junction contained 8 bases not matched to a gene. Written as DNA, the CDR3 is TGTGCCAGCAGTTTTGACAGGGTGTCGGATGGCTACACCTTC. It encodes CASSFDRVSDGYTF.

The table lists this clonotype with a few counts. The gene calls are TRBV27 and TRBJ2-1, with TRBD1 matching 7 bases. The CDR3 consists of 15 residues. Germline V gives CDR1 MNHEY, CDR2 SMNVEV (reference sequence). Trimming at V came to 2 bases and at J to 5 bases, leaving 6 bases not matched to a gene. The CDR3 is CASSLGATGHNEQFF. In DNA form, the CDR3 reads TGTGCCAGCAGTTTAGGAGCGACAGGGCACAATGAGCAGTTCTTC.

The chain has TRBV7-9 and TRBJ2-3; D is possibly TRBD2 (5 bases). Germline CDR1 reads SEHNR; CDR2 reads FQNEAQ (reference sequence). The CDR3 covers 13 residues. V lost 0 bases, J lost 5 bases, and 6 bases lay in between. In DNA form, the CDR3 reads TGTGCCAGCAGCTTAGCGGAGGAAGATACGCAGTATTTT. Its translation is CASSLAEEDTQYF.

This clonotype was seen a few times. CDR3 DNA: TGTGCCATCCTTGGGGCTAGCGGGGGGAGCTCCTACAATGAGCAGTTCTTC. It specifies CAILGASGGSSYNEQFF. V is TRBV12-3 or TRBV12-4 and J is TRBJ2-1; 11 bases align to TRBD2. Trimming cost V 10 bases and J 0 bases; bases outside gene matches: 11. CDR3 length: 17 amino acids.

This clonotype has more than one count but fewer than ten. This sequence joins TRBV24-1 and TRBJ2-1; D not resolved. This CDR3 region has 11 residues. V lost 5 bases to trimming and J lost 10 bases, with 8 bases between them. CDR1 and CDR2 (germline): KGHDR, SFDVKD. This CDR3 reads CATSVGGEQFF. For the CDR3, the DNA is TGTGCCACCAGTGTAGGTGGAGAGCAGTTCTTC.